Presented here are 14 T cell receptor beta chains from one specimen sequenced in a study of patients and donors after allogeneic stem cell transplantation. TCRdb re-derived calls from the RT-PCR reads in MiXCR, one entry per CDR3 protein. The table lists about 410,000 distinct CDR3 sequences, roughly 17% of them singletons, with less than 8% in the top ten. Sequencing used blood, either unsorted or a sorted T cell fraction (not recorded which). The receptors were gathered from a human donor who was either an allogeneic HSCT recipient or a stem cell or donor lymphocyte infusion donor (not recorded which). It is not recorded whose cells these are; they may come from a transplant donor.

This clonotype has ten or more counts. The chain recombines TRBV5-1 with TRBJ2-4; TRBD1 is a possible D gene (7 bases). Germline CDR1 is SGHRS and CDR2 is YFSETQ. Trimming pared 4 bases from V and 8 bases from J, leaving 19 bases between. This CDR3 spans 15 amino acids. The CDR3 loop is CASSPPFRGRHIQYF. CDR3 DNA sequence: TGCGCCAGCAGCCCCCCTTTCAGGGGGAGGCACATTCAGTACTTC.

This clonotype was picked up many times. The chain employs TRBV5-5 and TRBJ1-5; 9 bases map to TRBD1. Germline CDR1 SGHKS, CDR2 YYEKEE (reference sequence). V dropped 4 bases and J dropped 3; count of bases not matched to a gene: 5. CDR3 length: 15 amino acids. The CDR3 DNA is TGTGCCAGCAGCACCCGGGACAGGGACAATCAGCCCCAGCATTTT. Translating it yields CASSTRDRDNQPQHF.

The V call is TRBV29-1, the J call TRBJ2-7; 10 bases map to TRBD1. Trimming took 4 bases from V and 2 from J; bases not matched to a gene: 5. The CDR3 extends over 14 amino acids. The germline CDR1 and CDR2 sequences are SQVTM and ANQGSEA. The CDR3 nucleotides are TGCAGCGTTGGGCGGACAGGGGGGACCTACGAGCAGTACTTC. This gives the protein CSVGRTGGTYEQYF.

CDR3 sequence reads: CASSRSPEITDTQYF. DNA for the CDR3: TGTGCCAGCAGTCGATCTCCAGAGATCACAGATACGCAGTATTTT. The rearrangement links TRBV7-3 to TRBJ2-3; no reliable D call. CDR1 is SGHTA and CDR2 is FQGTGA in the germline V gene. The CDR3 covers 15 residues. V lost 6 bases, J lost 2 bases, and 15 bases lay in between.

The gene calls are TRBV11-1 and TRBJ2-6; 10 positions agree with TRBD2. CDR3 length equals 20 residues. Looked up from germline, CDR1 is SGHAT and CDR2 is FQDESV (reference sequence). V shed 2 bases, J shed 0 bases, and the junction held 10 bases outside the gene matches. The CDR3, as DNA: TGTGCCAGCAGCTTACGACCCCTTAGCGGGAGGAACTCTGGGGCCAACGTCCTGACTTTC. It translates to CASSLRPLSGRNSGANVLTF. Full variable domain (rest looked up from reference TRBV11-1 and TRBJ2-6): EAEVAQSPRYKITEKSQAVAFWCDPISGHATLYWYRQILGQGPELLVQFQDESVVDDSQLPKDRFSAERLKGVDSTLKIQPAELGDSAMYLCASSLRPLSGRNSGANVLTFGAGSRLTVL.

This clonotype was found many times. This chain connects TRBV20-1 to TRBJ2-7; 10 nucleotides agree with TRBD1. Germline-derived CDR1 and CDR2 are DFQATT and SNEGSKA (reference sequence). This CDR3 is 12 amino acids long. The CDR3 protein is CRGDRGPYEQYF. CDR3 coding DNA: TGCAGAGGGGACAGGGGACCCTACGAGCAGTACTTC.

CDR3 DNA: TGTGCCAGCAGCGCCGGAGGGATCCGCTACGAGCAGTACTTC. This translates into CASSAGGIRYEQYF. J is TRBJ2-7 and V is TRBV9; tentative D call: TRBD2 (6 bases). CDR1 is SGDLS and CDR2 is YYNGEE in the germline V gene. The CDR3 is 14 amino acids. Trimming shortened V by 3 bases and J by 3 bases, and 13 bases separated the two germline ends. Drawing the rest from reference TRBV9 and TRBJ2-7, the complete variable domain is DSGVTQTPKHLITATGQRVTLRCSPRSGDLSVYWYQQSLDQGLQFLIQYYNGEERAKGNILERFSAQQFPDLHSELNLSSLELGDSALYFCASSAGGIRYEQYFGPGTRLTVT.

This sequence joins TRBV7-7 and TRBJ2-1, with 9 bases lining up with TRBD2. Trimming took 5 bases from V and 9 from J; bases not matched to a gene: 11. This CDR3 has 15 residues. Looked up from germline, CDR1 is SSHAT and CDR2 is FNYEAQ (reference sequence). CDR3 protein: CASSPTAGGPSEQFF. CDR3 nucleotide sequence: TGTGCCAGCAGCCCCACCGCGGGAGGGCCTAGTGAGCAGTTCTTC.

V usage is TRBV5-1 and J usage is TRBJ1-1, with TRBD1 as a possible D gene (5 bases). The V and J ends lost 3 bases and 5 bases respectively, with 14 bases between them. Germline V gene lookup returns CDR1 SGHRS and CDR2 YFSETQ. The CDR3 length is 14 residues. The CDR3: CASSWDPGGTEAFF. The DNA for the CDR3 is TGCGCCAGCAGCTGGGACCCCGGAGGGACTGAAGCTTTCTTT. Together with reference TRBV5-1 and TRBJ1-1, the CDR3 gives the full variable domain: KAGVTQTPRYLIKTRGQQVTLSCSPISGHRSVSWYQQTPGQGLQFLFEYFSETQRNKGNFPGRFSGRQFSNSRSEMNVSTLELGDSALYLCASSWDPGGTEAFFGQGTRLTVV.

This chain connects TRBV6-1 to TRBJ1-5, with TRBD1 as a possible D gene (5 bases). Germline loops: CDR1 MNHNS, CDR2 SASEGT. CDR3 length: 16 residues. V was shortened by 6 bases and J by 4 bases, with 19 bases between the two germline ends. In nucleotides, the CDR3 is TGTGCCAGCAGGCCAACCGGGACCAAAAGGAATCAGCCCCAGCATTTT. Amino acid sequence: CASRPTGTKRNQPQHF.

This clonotype has a handful of counts. The chain recombines TRBV20-1 with TRBJ1-5, with TRBD1 identical over 7 bases. Germline lookup yields CDR1 DFQATT and CDR2 SNEGSKA (reference sequence). With 6 bases clipped from V and 3 bases from J, the junction kept 8 bases outside the gene matches. CDR3 size: 14 residues. The CDR3 sequence: CSARAQGDNQPQHF. Written as DNA, the CDR3 is TGCAGTGCCAGGGCCCAGGGGGACAATCAGCCCCAGCATTTT.

The V call is TRBV5-1, the J call TRBJ1-1; TRBD1 aligns across 7 bases. This CDR3 has 15 residues. V dropped 4 bases and J dropped 1; count of bases not matched to a gene: 7. Germline V gives CDR1 SGHRS, CDR2 YFSETQ. For the CDR3, the DNA is TGCGCCAGCAGCAAGTCCGGGACAGCGAACACTGAAGCTTTCTTT. Its translation is CASSKSGTANTEAFF.

This clonotype was detected only a few times. The chain has TRBV12-3 or TRBV12-4 and TRBJ2-5, with TRBD1 matching 9 bases. The CDR3 spans 14 residues. Germline trimming cut 3 bases from V and 5 bases from J; bases unmatched to any gene: 4. The CDR3 loop is CASSLYRGPETQYF. The CDR3 nucleotides are TGTGCCAGCAGTTTGTACAGGGGGCCTGAGACCCAGTACTTC.

The chain joins TRBV20-1 to TRBJ2-7; perhaps TRBD1 as D (5 bases). In germline, CDR1 is DFQATT, CDR2 SNEGSKA (reference sequence). The ends were cut back, 0 bases at V and 0 bases at J, with 12 bases in the middle. CDR3 length: 15 amino acids. CDR3 in amino acids: CSAREPDSHSYEQYF. The DNA for the CDR3 is TGCAGTGCTAGAGAACCCGACAGTCACTCCTACGAGCAGTACTTC.